This T cell receptor (beta chain) was captured in a study of T cells in Graves' hyperthyroidism and ophthalmopathy (dated by TCRdb to between 2017 and 2020). Regarding the complete study: Peripheral blood samples were taken at initial diagnosis, before any treatment was given. TCR Vbeta CDR3 sequencing of some 140 peripheral blood samples (over 40 ophthalmopathy, roughly 72 hyperthyroidism and approximately 17 progressor patients) is reported in the paper. In more than 5 Graves' hyperthyroidism patients, the study also compared T-cell repertoires from thyroid tissue with T-cell repertoires from blood. Prospective prediction of ophthalmopathy was tested in an independent validation cohort of 18 hyperthyroidism patients and 17 patients who later progressed to ophthalmopathy. The roughly 100 discovery patients were randomly divided into training and test sets at a 7:3 ratio. Once sampling was done, hyperthyroidism patients were given methimazole at a starting dose of 30 mg daily, whereas ophthalmopathy patients were given high-dose intravenous methylprednisolone. To identify distinguishing TCR V-J signatures, a discovery cohort of around 100 patients was used, comprising fewer than 45 with Graves' ophthalmopathy and some 60 with stable Graves' hyperthyroidism.

The TCR beta CDR3 regions were amplified from the RNA transcripts. A first-round RT-PCR of the TCR CDR3 used the HTBI primer set with the Qiagen OneStep RT-PCR kit. The libraries were constructed in a second round of multiplex PCR and then size-selected and purified. The libraries were sequenced on an Illumina HiSeq2000 using paired-end 100 bp reads. On the authors' methods: SOAPnuke was used to process the raw data, throwing out any read that contained adapters or uncalled bases, had a mean Phred below 15, or lacked an exact constant-primer or identifier match. COPE v1.2.5 was used to merge the high-quality paired reads, and each unique nucleotide sequence was defined as a clonotype. MiTCR v1.1 was used to align the clonotypes against IMGT TRBV, TRBD and TRBJ reference segments. Analysis was restricted to V-J combinations with a frequency above 0.0001, which covered roughly 99% of repertoires. The TCS score was defined as the ratio of F50 (clonal expansion) to E x V (chaos), calculated using BLOSUM62-based TCRdist between CDR3 peptides within each V-J. Welch's t-statistics and random forest reduced around 520 V-J features to 10 to 15, which were used in a naive Bayes classifier (R e1071). Thyroid-blood repertoire similarity was quantified with the Morisita-Horn index. TCRdb reran the public reads through fastp at Q25 and MiXCR, keeping productive beta chains. When rows share a CDR3 protein, they turn into one entry using the most common DNA and genes. TCRdb's processing, not the authors' own work, is the source of the V and J calls. The sample contains under 65,000 distinct CDR3 sequences, 53% of them found a single time. Roughly 3.3% of the sample rests with the top ten.

Clipping removes 6 bases from V and 2 bases from J, with 6 as the unmatched junction base count. As encoded in the germline V gene (reference sequence), CDR1 is SEHNR while CDR2 is FQNEAQ. From cysteine to phenylalanine, the CDR3 is 14 amino acids long. Only the CDR3 part of the read is kept: 42 bases, read in frame from the first base. Here is what the overall study found, with its caveats: Sample size was not statistically predetermined, and blinding of investigators to group allocation was not performed. Most expanded thyroid clonotypes (frequency above 0.001) were also found in blood, which suggests that blood repertoires may mirror thyroid immune responses. A model built on a 13 V-J signature distinguished ophthalmopathy from stable hyperthyroidism, reaching roughly 88% sensitivity and approximately 81% specificity in cross-validation and 80%/75% in testing. In validation, the model predicted progression to ophthalmopathy with over 65% sensitivity and less than 80% specificity, a median of about 6 months before onset.

Ophthalmopathy patients had moderately to severely active disease, Clinical Activity Score of at least 3, NOSPECS grade of at least 4, and duration under 3 months. Any patient with an uncontrolled infection, another autoimmune disease, pregnancy or lactation was excluded. Diagnoses were established on the basis of clinical symptoms, serum thyroxine and TRAb, thyroid ultrasound, and orbital computed tomography. PBMCs were isolated from 7.5 to 10 ml of fresh peripheral blood by Ficoll-Paque density gradient centrifugation. Total RNA was extracted using Trizol reagent, and RNA quality was assessed on an Agilent 2100 Bioanalyzer. Concerning this clonotype itself: This clone's antigen is unknown. The sample holds no much larger clone one base away, and base qualities are not on file.

The receptor was isolated from a woman aged 60 to 75 with Graves' ophthalmopathy. The chain employs TRBV7-9 and TRBJ1-1, and TRBD1 aligns with 7 junction nucleotides. The specimen was blood. For the CDR3, the sequence is CASRPGQKNTEAFF. The DNA reads as follows: TGTGCCAGCAGACCGGGACAGAAAAACACTGAAGCTTTCTTT. Extended through the reference TRBV7-9 and TRBJ1-1 proteins, this CDR3 yields the full variable domain: DTGVSQNPRHKITKRGQNVTFRCDPISEHNRLYWYRQTLGQGPEFLTYFQNEAQLEKSRLLSDRFSAERPKGSFSTLEIQRTEQGDSAMYLCASRPGQKNTEAFFGQGTRLTVV.